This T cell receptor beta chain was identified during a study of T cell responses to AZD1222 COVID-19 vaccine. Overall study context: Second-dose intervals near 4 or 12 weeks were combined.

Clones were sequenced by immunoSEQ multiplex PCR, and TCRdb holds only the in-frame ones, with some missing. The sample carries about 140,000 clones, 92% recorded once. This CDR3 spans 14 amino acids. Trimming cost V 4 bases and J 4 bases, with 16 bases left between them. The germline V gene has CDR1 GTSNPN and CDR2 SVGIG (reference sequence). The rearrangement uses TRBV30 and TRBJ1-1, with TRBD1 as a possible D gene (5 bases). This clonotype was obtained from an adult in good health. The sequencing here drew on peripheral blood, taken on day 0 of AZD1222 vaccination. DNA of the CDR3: TGTGCCTGGACGTCCCTCGGGGGTGGCACTGAAGCTTTCTTT. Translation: CAWTSLGGGTEAFF.